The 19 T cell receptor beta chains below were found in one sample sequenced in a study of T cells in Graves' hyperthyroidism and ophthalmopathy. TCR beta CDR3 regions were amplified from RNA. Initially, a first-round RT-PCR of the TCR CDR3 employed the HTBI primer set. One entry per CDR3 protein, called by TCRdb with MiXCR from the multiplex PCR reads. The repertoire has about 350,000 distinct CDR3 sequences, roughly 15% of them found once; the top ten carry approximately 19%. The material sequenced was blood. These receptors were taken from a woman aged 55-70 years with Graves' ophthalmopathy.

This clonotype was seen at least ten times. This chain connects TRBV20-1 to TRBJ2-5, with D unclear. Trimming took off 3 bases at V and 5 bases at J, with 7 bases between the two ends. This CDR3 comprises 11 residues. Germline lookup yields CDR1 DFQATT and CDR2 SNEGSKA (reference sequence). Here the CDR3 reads CSARFGETQYF. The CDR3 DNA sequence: TGCAGTGCTAGGTTCGGTGAGACCCAGTACTTC.

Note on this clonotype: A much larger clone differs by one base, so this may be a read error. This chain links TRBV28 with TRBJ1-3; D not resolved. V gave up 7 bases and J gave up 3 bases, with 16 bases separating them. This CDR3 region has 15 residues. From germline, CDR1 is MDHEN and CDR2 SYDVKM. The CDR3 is CASINGGQCGNTIYF. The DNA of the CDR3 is TGTGCCAGCATAAACGGAGGGCAGTGTGGAAACACCATATATTTT. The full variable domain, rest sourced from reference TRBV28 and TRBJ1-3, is DVKVTQSSRYLVKRTGEKVFLECVQDMDHENMFWYRQDPGLGLRLIYFSYDVKMKEKGDIPEGYSVSREKKERFSLILESASTNQTSMYLCASINGGQCGNTIYFGEGSWLTVV.

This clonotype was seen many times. The CDR3 spells CASSSWGGTDTQYF. The CDR3 nucleotides are TGTGCCAGCAGTTCCTGGGGGGGCACAGATACGCAGTATTTT. The gene calls are TRBV28 and TRBJ2-3, with a weak D call TRBD2 (6 bases). This CDR3 has 14 amino acids. V was pared by 4 bases and J by 1 base, with 9 bases between. CDR1 and CDR2 (germline): MDHEN, SYDVKM.

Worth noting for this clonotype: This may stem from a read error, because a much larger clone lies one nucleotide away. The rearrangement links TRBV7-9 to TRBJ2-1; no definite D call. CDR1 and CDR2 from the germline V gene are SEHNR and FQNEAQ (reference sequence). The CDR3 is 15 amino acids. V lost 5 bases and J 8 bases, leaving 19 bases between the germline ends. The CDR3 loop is CASSRTDEFIHEQFF. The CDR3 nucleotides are TGTGCCAGCAGCCGCACAGACGAATTTATACATGAGCAGTTCTTC.

This CDR3 is CASIQIAGPTGELFF. The CDR3 DNA follows: TGCGCCAGCATCCAAATAGCGGGACCGACCGGGGAGCTGTTTTTT. J is TRBJ2-2 and V is TRBV5-1, with TRBD2 identical over 8 bases. Per germline, CDR1 SGHRS and CDR2 YFSETQ. J was trimmed by 5 bases and V by 6 bases; bases with no gene match: 9. The CDR3 is made up of 15 amino acids. The full variable domain, completed using reference TRBV5-1 and TRBJ2-2, is KAGVTQTPRYLIKTRGQQVTLSCSPISGHRSVSWYQQTPGQGLQFLFEYFSETQRNKGNFPGRFSGRQFSNSRSEMNVSTLELGDSALYLCASIQIAGPTGELFFGEGSRLTVL.

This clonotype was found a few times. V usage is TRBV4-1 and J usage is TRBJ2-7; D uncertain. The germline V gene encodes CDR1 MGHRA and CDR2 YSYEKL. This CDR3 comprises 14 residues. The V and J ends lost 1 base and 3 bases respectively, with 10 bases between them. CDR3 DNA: TGCGCCAGCAGCCAAGGGCTAGGGTTCTACGAGCAGTACTTC. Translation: CASSQGLGFYEQYF.

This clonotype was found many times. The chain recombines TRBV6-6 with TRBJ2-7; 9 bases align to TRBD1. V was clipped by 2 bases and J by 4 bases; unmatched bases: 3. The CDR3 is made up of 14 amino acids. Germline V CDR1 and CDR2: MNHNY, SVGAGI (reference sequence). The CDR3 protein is CASSYSDRGYEQYF. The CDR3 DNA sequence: TGTGCCAGCAGTTACAGTGACAGGGGGTACGAGCAGTACTTC.

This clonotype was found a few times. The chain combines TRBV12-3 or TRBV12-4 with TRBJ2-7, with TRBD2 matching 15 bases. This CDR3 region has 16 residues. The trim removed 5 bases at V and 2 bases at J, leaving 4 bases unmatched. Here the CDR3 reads CASSRGLAGGAYEQYF. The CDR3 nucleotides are TGTGCCAGCAGTCGTGGACTAGCGGGAGGGGCCTACGAGCAGTACTTC.

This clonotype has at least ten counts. As DNA, the CDR3 is TGTGCCAGCAGTGATTACCTTAATTCACCCCTCCACTTT. It translates to CASSDYLNSPLHF. The V and J genes are TRBV2 and TRBJ1-6; D uncertain. Trimming shortened V by 3 bases and J by 6 bases, and 6 bases separated the two germline ends. Germline CDR1 reads SNHLY; CDR2 reads FYNNEI. This CDR3 spans 13 amino acids.

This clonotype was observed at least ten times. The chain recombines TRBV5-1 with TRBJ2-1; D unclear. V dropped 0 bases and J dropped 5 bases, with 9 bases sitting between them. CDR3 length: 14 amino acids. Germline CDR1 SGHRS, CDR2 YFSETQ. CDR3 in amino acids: CASSLGHTNNEQFF. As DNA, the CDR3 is TGCGCCAGCAGCTTGGGCCATACTAACAATGAGCAGTTCTTC.

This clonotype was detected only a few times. CDR3 nucleotide sequence: TGTGCCAGCAGCATGGACAGGGATGAGTTCTCCTATAATTCACCCCTCCACTTT. It yields the protein CASSMDRDEFSYNSPLHF. The rearrangement links TRBV7-9 to TRBJ1-6; 8 bases align to TRBD1. With 5 bases clipped from V and 0 bases from J, the junction kept 9 bases outside the gene matches. The CDR3 contains 18 residues. Germline V gene lookup returns CDR1 SEHNR and CDR2 FQNEAQ (reference sequence).

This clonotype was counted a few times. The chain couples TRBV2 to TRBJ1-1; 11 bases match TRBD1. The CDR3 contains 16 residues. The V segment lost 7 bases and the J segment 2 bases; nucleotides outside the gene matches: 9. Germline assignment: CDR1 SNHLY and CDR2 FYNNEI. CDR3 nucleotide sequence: TGTGCCAGCAACCCCTGGACAGGGGGCAGAAACACTGAAGCTTTCTTT. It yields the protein CASNPWTGGRNTEAFF.

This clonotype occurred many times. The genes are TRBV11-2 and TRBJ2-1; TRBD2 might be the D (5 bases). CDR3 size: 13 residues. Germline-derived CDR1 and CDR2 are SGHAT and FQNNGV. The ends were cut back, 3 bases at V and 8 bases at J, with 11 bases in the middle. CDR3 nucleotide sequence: TGTGCCAGCAGCTTCCCGGAGGTTTATGAGCAGTTCTTC. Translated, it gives CASSFPEVYEQFF.

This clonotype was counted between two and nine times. This CDR3 is CASSFLTGDSGANVLTF. The CDR3 DNA reads TGTGCCAGCAGCTTTTTGACAGGTGACTCTGGGGCCAACGTCCTGACTTTC. The chain links TRBV5-6 to TRBJ2-6, with TRBD1 as a possible D gene (6 bases). Germline CDR1 reads SGHDT; CDR2 reads YYEEEE. V lost 2 bases and J 0 bases, leaving 12 bases between the germline ends. The CDR3 is 17 amino acids.

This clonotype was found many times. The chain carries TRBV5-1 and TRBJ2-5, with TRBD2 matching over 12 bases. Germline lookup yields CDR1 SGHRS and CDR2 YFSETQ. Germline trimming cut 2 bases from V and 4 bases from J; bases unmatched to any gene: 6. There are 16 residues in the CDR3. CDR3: CASSFSLAGGGETQYF. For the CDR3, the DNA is TGCGCCAGCAGCTTTTCCCTAGCGGGAGGGGGAGAGACCCAGTACTTC. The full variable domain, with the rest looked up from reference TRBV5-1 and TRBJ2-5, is KAGVTQTPRYLIKTRGQQVTLSCSPISGHRSVSWYQQTPGQGLQFLFEYFSETQRNKGNFPGRFSGRQFSNSRSEMNVSTLELGDSALYLCASSFSLAGGGETQYFGPGTRLLVL.

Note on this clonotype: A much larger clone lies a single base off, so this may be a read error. CDR3 amino acids: CASSDTSVRSEQFF. The CDR3 DNA reads TGTGCCAGCAGTGACACTAGCGTCCGGAGTGAGCAGTTCTTC. V is TRBV2 and J is TRBJ2-1; 7 nucleotides agree with TRBD2. CDR1 is SNHLY and CDR2 is FYNNEI in the germline V gene. J was trimmed by 9 bases and V by 3 bases; bases with no gene match: 8. This CDR3 region has 14 residues.

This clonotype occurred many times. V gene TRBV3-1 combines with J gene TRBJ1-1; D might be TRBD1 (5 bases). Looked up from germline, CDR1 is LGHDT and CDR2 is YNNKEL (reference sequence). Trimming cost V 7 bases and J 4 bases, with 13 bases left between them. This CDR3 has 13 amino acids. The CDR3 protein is CASTSGAGTEAFF. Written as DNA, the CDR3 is TGTGCCAGCACCTCTGGGGCGGGCACTGAAGCTTTCTTT.

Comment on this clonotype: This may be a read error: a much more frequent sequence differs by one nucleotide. As DNA, the CDR3 is TGTGCCAGCGGGATACAGGGCTATGGCCACACCTTC. Residues: CASGIQGYGHTF. This chain connects TRBV7-9 to TRBJ1-2; tentative D call: TRBD1 (6 bases). The CDR3 totals 12 residues. CDR1 is SEHNR and CDR2 is FQNEAQ in the germline V gene (reference sequence).

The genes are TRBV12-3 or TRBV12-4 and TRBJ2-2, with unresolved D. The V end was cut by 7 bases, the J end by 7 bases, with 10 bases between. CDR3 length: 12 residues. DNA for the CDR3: TGTGCCAGCACCCGGACGGGCGGGGAGCTGTTTTTT. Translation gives CASTRTGGELFF.